A selection of T cell receptor beta chains follows, all from one sample in a study of long-term antiretroviral therapy in people with HIV. Using immunoSEQ multiplex PCR, the repertoire was profiled, and TCRdb retains in-frame clones only, with some absent. The sample records roughly 16,000 clones, approximately 86% being singletons. The sample was unsorted PBMCs, taken 2.2 to 2.3 years before starting antiretroviral therapy. The receptors originated from a woman aged 25 to 39 with HIV. The conserved cysteine and the conserved F or W are not part of the CDR3 here.

v_call: TRBV4-3; j_call: TRBJ2-6; cdr3_aa: ASSQDPLEDGANVLT
v_call: TRBV6-1; j_call: TRBJ2-3; cdr3_aa: ASSDRNGGGSDTQY
v_call: TRBV29-1; j_call: TRBJ2-7; cdr3_aa: SVEVPGDRVIYEQY
v_call: TRBV14; j_call: TRBJ1-1; cdr3_aa: ASGRQQNTEAF
v_call: TRBV7-9; j_call: TRBJ1-1; cdr3_aa: ASSLEGVNTEAF
v_call: TRBV6-6; j_call: TRBJ1-1; cdr3_aa: ASSEAWAF
v_call: TRBV4-3; j_call: TRBJ1-3; cdr3_aa: ASSQDGPGQRSGNTIY
v_call: TRBV15; j_call: TRBJ2-1; cdr3_aa: ATSRAGLSYNEQF
v_call: TRBV6-6; j_call: TRBJ1-4; cdr3_aa: ASSLTEEGKLF
v_call: TRBV6-6; j_call: TRBJ1-3; cdr3_aa: ASSYVQGGPGNTIY
v_call: TRBV19; j_call: TRBJ2-1; cdr3_aa: ASSMEYYNEQF
v_call: TRBV4-3; j_call: TRBJ2-2; cdr3_aa: ASSQDGVTGELF
v_call: TRBV2; j_call: TRBJ1-2; cdr3_aa: ASGDKNYGYT
v_call: TRBV12-5; j_call: TRBJ1-1; cdr3_aa: ASGLAGTGNTEAF
v_call: TRBV18; j_call: TRBJ2-7; cdr3_aa: ASSPGTGLNEQY
v_call: TRBV7-6; j_call: TRBJ2-5; cdr3_aa: ASSSAGGETQY
v_call: TRBV19; j_call: TRBJ2-6; cdr3_aa: ASSIAFVSPGANVLT
v_call: TRBV6-1; j_call: TRBJ1-1; cdr3_aa: ASREISGSGTEAF
v_call: TRBV4-1; j_call: TRBJ2-7; cdr3_aa: ASSIGQGVSYEQY
v_call: TRBV5-4; j_call: TRBJ2-5; cdr3_aa: ASSLGSSGGAAETQY
v_call: TRBV2; j_call: TRBJ1-2; cdr3_aa: AGRDLNYGYT
v_call: TRBV5-8; j_call: TRBJ1-5; cdr3_aa: ASSLRFSGGGNQPQH
v_call: TRBV4-3; j_call: TRBJ1-1; cdr3_aa: ASSQVLGAGEAF
v_call: TRBV10-3; j_call: TRBJ2-5; cdr3_aa: AISVGQGGQETQY
v_call: TRBV12-5; j_call: TRBJ1-1; cdr3_aa: ASGLVTNTEAF
v_call: TRBV5-4; j_call: TRBJ2-5; cdr3_aa: ASSLGPQGGLRETQY
v_call: TRBV5-1; j_call: TRBJ2-3; cdr3_aa: ASSLQGTLGADTQY
v_call: TRBV7-2; j_call: TRBJ1-1; cdr3_aa: ASSSMMNTEAF
v_call: TRBV21-1; j_call: TRBJ2-7; cdr3_aa: ASSKRFGEQY
v_call: TRBV5-1; j_call: TRBJ2-2; cdr3_aa: ASSLDRAPSNTGELTGELF
v_call: TRBV18; j_call: TRBJ1-2; cdr3_aa: ASSPPSTGANYGYT
v_call: TRBV6-5; j_call: TRBJ2-7; cdr3_aa: ASKIDRDPSYEQY
v_call: TRBV6-4; j_call: TRBJ2-7; cdr3_aa: ASSDPYRDPSSEQY
v_call: TRBV6-6; j_call: TRBJ1-2; cdr3_aa: ASSYATNYGYT
v_call: TRBV5-1; j_call: TRBJ1-2; cdr3_aa: ASSSRTGYNYGYT
v_call: TRBV19; j_call: TRBJ1-1; cdr3_aa: ASSGQSNTEAF
v_call: TRBV19; j_call: TRBJ1-5; cdr3_aa: ASSDTAGDYSNQPQH
v_call: TRBV7-2; j_call: TRBJ2-5; cdr3_aa: ASSFNRGTGGFQETQY
v_call: TRBV27; j_call: TRBJ2-2; cdr3_aa: ASRRDRVTGELF
v_call: TRBV2; j_call: TRBJ2-2; cdr3_aa: ASRENTGELF